This TCR beta chain is from a study of shared clonotypes between healthy human individuals. Overall study findings and caveats: A limitation of the genetic and exposure-history diversity represented arose from few donors.

Some clones are missing from TCRdb's copy, which holds only in-frame ones; the method was immunoSEQ multiplex PCR. This table has 530,000 or so clones, roughly 85% appearing once. Points on this clone: Antigen: not known.

CDR1 and CDR2 from the germline V gene are SEHNR and FQNEAQ (reference sequence). The V gene lost 3 bases and the J gene lost 9 bases, with 9 bases spanning the gap. The CDR3 is 12 amino acids. The chain couples TRBV7-9 to TRBJ2-1; no clear D. Sample: PBMCs. This receptor was obtained from a woman in her 40s in good health. Some clones in this sample may be carry-over from other donors' samples. The CDR3 DNA is TGTGCCAGCAGCTTGACCCTGGGTGAGCAGTTCTTC. As protein: CASSLTLGEQFF. Supplemented by reference TRBV7-9 and TRBJ2-1, the full variable domain reads DTGVSQNPRHKITKRGQNVTFRCDPISEHNRLYWYRQTLGQGPEFLTYFQNEAQLEKSRLLSDRFSAERPKGSFSTLEIQRTEQGDSAMYLCASSLTLGEQFFGPGTRLTVL.